This TCR beta chain originates from a study of regulatory T cells in long-lasting Graves disease. As for time point: newly diagnosed GD, antithyroid drugs for less than 3 months. Construction of the TCR library relied on RNA isolated from PBMCs. This clonotype was observed at least ten times. The trim removed 8 bases at V and 3 bases at J, leaving 11 bases unmatched. In germline, CDR1 is MNHNS, CDR2 SASEGT. This CDR3 is built from 15 residues. Construction of the TCR beta libraries employed iRepertoire HTBI primers in conjunction with Arm-PCR of CDR3 regions. TCRdb re-called the multiplex PCR reads with MiXCR, one entry per CDR3 protein. The sample consists of approximately 480,000 distinct CDR3 sequences, roughly 15% of them appearing once. These data are also associated with another study on T cells in Graves' hyperthyroidism and ophthalmopathy.

This receptor was identified in a man aged 40-49 years with Graves disease. The V gene is TRBV6-1, the J gene TRBJ1-1, with 8 nucleotides matching TRBD1. The input for sequencing was peripheral blood mononuclear cells (PBMCs), taken at new diagnosis, from a patient treated with antithyroid drugs. CDR3 nucleotide sequence: TGTGCCAGCTCAATTAACAGGGGGTCCGACACTGAAGCTTTCTTT. It encodes CASSINRGSDTEAFF.